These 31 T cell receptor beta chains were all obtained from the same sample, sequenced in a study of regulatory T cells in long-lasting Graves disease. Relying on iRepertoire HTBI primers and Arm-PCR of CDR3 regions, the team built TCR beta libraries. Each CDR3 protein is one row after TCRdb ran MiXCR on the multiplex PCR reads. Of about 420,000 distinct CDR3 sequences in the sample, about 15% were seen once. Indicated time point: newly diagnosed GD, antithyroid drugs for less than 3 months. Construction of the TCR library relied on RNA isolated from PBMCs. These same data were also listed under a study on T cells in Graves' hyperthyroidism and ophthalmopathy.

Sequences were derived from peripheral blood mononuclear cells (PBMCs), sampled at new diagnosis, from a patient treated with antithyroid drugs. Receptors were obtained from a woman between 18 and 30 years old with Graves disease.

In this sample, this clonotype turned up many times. The CDR3: CASHRGYGYTF. The CDR3 nucleotides are TGTGCCAGCCACAGGGGCTATGGCTACACCTTC. The chain uses TRBV12-3 or TRBV12-4 and TRBJ1-2, with 7 nucleotides matching TRBD1. V lost 8 bases and J lost 4; bases outside the gene matches: 1. The CDR3 extends over 11 amino acids.

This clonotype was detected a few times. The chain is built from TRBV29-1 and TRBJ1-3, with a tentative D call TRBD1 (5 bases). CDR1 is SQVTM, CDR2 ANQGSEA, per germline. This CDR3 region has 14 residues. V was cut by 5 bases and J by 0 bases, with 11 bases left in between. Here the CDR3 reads CSVRKGSSGNTIYF. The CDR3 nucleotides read TGCAGCGTTAGGAAGGGGTCCTCTGGAAACACCATATATTTT.

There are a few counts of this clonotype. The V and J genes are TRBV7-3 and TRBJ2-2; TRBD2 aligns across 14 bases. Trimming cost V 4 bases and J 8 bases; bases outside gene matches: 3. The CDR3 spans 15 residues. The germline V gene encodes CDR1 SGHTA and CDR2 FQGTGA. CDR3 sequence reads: CASSSGLAGAGELFF. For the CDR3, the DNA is TGTGCCAGCAGCTCGGGACTAGCGGGAGCAGGGGAGCTGTTTTTT.

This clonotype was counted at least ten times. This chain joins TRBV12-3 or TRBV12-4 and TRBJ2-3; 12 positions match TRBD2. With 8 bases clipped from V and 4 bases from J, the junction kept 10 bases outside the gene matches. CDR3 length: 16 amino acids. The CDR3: CASCPTSGRSSDTQYF. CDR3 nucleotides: TGTGCCAGCTGCCCCACTAGCGGGAGGTCGTCAGATACGCAGTATTTT.

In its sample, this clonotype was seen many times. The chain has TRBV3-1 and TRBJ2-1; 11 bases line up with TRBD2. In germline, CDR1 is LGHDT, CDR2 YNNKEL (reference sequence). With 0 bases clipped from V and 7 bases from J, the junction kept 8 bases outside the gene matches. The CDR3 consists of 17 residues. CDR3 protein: CASSQERLAGSLNEQFF. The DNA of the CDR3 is TGTGCCAGCAGCCAAGAAAGACTAGCGGGAAGTCTGAATGAGCAGTTCTTC.

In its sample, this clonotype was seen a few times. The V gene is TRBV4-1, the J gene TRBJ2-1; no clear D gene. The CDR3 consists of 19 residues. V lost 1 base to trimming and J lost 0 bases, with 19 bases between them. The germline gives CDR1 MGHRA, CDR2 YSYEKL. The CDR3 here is CASSQGDRLSGSSYNEQFF. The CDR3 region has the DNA TGCGCCAGCAGCCAAGGAGACCGTCTCTCAGGTTCCTCCTACAATGAGCAGTTCTTC.

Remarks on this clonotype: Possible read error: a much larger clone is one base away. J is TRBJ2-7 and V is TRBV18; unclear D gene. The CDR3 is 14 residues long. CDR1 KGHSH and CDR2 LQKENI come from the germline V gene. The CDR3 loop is CASSPPTAGYEHYF. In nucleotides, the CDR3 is TGTGCCAGCTCACCACCTACCGCCGGGTACGAGCACTACTTC.

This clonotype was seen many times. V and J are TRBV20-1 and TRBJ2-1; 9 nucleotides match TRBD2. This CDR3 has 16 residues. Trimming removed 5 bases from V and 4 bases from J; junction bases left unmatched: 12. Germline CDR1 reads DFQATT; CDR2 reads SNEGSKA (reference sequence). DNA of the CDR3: TGCAGTGCTGGGGGTAGCGGGAGAATAGGGTACAATGAGCAGTTCTTC. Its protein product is CSAGGSGRIGYNEQFF.

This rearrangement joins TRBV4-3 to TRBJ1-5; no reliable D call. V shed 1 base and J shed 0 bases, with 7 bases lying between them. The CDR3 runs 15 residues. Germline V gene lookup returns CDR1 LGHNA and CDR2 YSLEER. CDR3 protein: CASSQGAHSNQPQHF. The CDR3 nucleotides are TGCGCCAGCAGCCAAGGTGCCCATAGCAATCAGCCCCAGCATTTT.

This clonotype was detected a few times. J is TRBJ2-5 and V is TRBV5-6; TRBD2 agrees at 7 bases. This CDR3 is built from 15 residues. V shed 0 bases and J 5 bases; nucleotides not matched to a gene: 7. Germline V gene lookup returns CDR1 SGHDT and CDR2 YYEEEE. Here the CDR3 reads CASSLGGGSRETQYF. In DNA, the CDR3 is TGTGCCAGCAGCTTGGGTGGCGGGAGTCGTGAGACCCAGTACTTC.

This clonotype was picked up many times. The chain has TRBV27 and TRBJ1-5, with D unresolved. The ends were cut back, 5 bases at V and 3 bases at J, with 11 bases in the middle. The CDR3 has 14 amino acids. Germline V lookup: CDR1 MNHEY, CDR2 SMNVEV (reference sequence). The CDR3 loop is CASSLRAPNQPQHF. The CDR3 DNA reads TGTGCCAGCAGTCTAAGGGCCCCCAATCAGCCCCAGCATTTT.

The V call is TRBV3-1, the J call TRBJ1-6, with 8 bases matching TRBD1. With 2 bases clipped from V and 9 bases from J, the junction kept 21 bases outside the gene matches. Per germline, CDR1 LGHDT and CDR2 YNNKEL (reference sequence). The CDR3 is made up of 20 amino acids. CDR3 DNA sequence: TGTGCCAGCAGCCAATTCCTACGACTGACAGGGGCCCGGTTATTTTCACCCCTCCACTTT. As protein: CASSQFLRLTGARLFSPLHF.

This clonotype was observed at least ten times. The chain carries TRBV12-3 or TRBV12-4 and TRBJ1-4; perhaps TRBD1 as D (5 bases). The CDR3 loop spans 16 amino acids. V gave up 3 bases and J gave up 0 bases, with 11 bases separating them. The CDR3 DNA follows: TGTGCCAGCAGTTTTCGTCAGGGTTCAACTAATGAAAAACTGTTTTTT. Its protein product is CASSFRQGSTNEKLFF.

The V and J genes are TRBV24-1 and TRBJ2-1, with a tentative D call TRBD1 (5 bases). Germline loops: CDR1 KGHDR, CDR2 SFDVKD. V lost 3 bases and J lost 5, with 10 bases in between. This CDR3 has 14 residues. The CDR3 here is CATSDNQGNNEQFF. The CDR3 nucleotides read TGTGCCACCAGTGATAACCAGGGCAACAATGAGCAGTTCTTC.

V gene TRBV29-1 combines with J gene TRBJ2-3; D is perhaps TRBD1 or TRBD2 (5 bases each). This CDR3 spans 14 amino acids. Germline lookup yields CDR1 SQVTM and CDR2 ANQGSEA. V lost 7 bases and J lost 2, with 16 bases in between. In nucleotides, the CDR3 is TGCAGCGGTGTGGGGGTTCCGGCCACAGATACGCAGTATTTT. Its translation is CSGVGVPATDTQYF.

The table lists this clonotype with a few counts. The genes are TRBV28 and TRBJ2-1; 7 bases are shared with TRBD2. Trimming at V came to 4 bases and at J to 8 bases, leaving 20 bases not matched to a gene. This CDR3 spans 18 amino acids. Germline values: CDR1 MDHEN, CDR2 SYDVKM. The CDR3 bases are TGTGCCAGCAGTTCCAGATATCAGGGCCCGGGGGGTTATTATGAGCAGTTCTTC. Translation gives CASSSRYQGPGGYYEQFF.

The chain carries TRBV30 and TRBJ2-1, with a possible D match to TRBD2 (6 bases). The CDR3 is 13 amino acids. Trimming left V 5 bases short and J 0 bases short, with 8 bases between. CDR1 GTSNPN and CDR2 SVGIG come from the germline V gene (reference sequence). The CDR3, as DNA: TGTGCCTGGGACGGGAGCTCCTACAATGAGCAGTTCTTC. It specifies CAWDGSSYNEQFF.

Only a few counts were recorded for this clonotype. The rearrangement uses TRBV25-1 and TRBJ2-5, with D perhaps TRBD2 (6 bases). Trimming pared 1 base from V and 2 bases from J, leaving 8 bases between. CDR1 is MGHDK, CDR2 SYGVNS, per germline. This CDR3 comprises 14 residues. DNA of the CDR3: TGTGCCAGCAGTGAATGGGGGGTTCAAGAGACCCAGTACTTC. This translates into CASSEWGVQETQYF.

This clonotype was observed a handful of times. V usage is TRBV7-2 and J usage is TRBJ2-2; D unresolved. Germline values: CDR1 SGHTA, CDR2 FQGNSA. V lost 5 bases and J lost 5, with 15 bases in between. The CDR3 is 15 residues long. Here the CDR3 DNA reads TGTGCCAGCAGCGGGATGAGGACCTCGACCGGGGAGCTGTTTTTT. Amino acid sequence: CASSGMRTSTGELFF.

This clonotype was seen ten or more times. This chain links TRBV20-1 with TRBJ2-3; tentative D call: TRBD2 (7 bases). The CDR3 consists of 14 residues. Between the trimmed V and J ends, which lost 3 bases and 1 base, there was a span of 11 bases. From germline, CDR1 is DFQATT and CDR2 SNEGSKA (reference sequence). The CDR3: CSASAGAGTDTQYF. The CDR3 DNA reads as TGCAGTGCTAGCGCGGGGGCTGGCACAGATACGCAGTATTTT.

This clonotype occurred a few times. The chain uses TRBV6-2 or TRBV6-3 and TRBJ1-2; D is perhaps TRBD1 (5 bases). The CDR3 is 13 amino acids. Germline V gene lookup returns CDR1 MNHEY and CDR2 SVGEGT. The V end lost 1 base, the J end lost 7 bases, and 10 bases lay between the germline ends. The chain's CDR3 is CASSYLPGGGYTF. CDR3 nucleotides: TGTGCCAGCAGTTACTTACCCGGGGGTGGCTACACCTTC.

The CDR3 bases are TGCGCCAGCAGCCCCCGGGAAGGGGGCGCCCCCCTAGAAACTGAAGCTTTCTTT. This codes for CASSPREGGAPLETEAFF. J is TRBJ1-1 and V is TRBV5-1; 7 nucleotides match TRBD1. J gave up 5 bases and V 4 bases, and 20 bases lay outside the gene matches. Germline V CDR1 and CDR2: SGHRS, YFSETQ. The CDR3 has 18 residues.

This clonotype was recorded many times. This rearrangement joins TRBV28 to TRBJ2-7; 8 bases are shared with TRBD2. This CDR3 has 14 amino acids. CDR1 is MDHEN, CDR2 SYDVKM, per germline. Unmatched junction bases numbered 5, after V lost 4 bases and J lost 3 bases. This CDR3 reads CASSSPGLGYEQYF. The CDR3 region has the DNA TGTGCCAGCAGTTCACCGGGACTAGGCTACGAGCAGTACTTC.

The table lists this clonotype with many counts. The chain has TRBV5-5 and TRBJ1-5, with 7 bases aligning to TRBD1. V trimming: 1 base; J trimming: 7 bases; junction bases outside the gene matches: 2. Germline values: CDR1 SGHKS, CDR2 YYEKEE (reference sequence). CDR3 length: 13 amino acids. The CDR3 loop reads CASSLTGVQPQHF. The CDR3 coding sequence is TGTGCCAGCAGCTTGACAGGGGTGCAGCCCCAGCATTTT. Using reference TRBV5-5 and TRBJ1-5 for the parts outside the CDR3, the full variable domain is DAGVTQSPTHLIKTRGQQVTLRCSPISGHKSVSWYQQVLGQGPQFIFQYYEKEERGRGNFPDRFSARQFPNYSSELNVNALLLGDSALYLCASSLTGVQPQHFGDGTRLSIL.

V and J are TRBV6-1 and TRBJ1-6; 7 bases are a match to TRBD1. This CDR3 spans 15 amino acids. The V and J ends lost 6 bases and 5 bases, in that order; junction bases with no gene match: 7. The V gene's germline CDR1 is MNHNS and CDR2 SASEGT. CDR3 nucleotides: TGTGCCAGCAGCTTTCGGACAGGCAATAATTCACCCCTCCACTTT. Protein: CASSFRTGNNSPLHF.

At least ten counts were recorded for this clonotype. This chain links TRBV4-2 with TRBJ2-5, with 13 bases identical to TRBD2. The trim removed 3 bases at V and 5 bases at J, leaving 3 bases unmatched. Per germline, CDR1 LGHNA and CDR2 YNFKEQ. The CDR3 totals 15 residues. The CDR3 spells CASSQRTSGGETQYF. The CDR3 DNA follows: TGTGCCAGCAGCCAGAGGACTAGCGGGGGTGAGACCCAGTACTTC.

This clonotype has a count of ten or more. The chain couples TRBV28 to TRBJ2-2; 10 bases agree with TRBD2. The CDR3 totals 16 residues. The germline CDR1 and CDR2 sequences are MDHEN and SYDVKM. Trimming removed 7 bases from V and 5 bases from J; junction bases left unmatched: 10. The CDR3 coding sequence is TGTGCCAGCAATGGGCTAGCGGGAGAATATACCGGGGAGCTGTTTTTT. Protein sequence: CASNGLAGEYTGELFF.

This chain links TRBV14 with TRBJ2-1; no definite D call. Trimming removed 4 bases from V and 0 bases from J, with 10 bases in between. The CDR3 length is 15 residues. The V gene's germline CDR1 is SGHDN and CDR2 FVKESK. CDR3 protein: CASSPLVSSYNEQFF. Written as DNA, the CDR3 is TGTGCCAGCAGCCCCCTCGTCAGCTCCTACAATGAGCAGTTCTTC. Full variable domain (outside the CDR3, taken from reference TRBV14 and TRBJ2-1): EAGVTQFPSHSVIEKGQTVTLRCDPISGHDNLYWYRRVMGKEIKFLLHFVKESKQDESGMPNNRFLAERTGGTYSTLKVQPAELEDSGVYFCASSPLVSSYNEQFFGPGTRLTVL.

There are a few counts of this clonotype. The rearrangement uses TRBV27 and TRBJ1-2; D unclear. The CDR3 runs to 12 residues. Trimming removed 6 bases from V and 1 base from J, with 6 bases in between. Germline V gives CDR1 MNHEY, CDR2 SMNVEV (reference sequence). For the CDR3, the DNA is TGTGCCAGCAGGACCTTTAACTATGGCTACACCTTC. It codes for CASRTFNYGYTF.

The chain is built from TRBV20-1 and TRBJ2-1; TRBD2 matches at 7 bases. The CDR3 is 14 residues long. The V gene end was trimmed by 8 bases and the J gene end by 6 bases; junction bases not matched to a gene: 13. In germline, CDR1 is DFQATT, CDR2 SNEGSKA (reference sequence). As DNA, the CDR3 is TGCAGTCCCCCAACTGGGCGGGAGTCCAATGAGCAGTTCTTC. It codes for CSPPTGRESNEQFF.

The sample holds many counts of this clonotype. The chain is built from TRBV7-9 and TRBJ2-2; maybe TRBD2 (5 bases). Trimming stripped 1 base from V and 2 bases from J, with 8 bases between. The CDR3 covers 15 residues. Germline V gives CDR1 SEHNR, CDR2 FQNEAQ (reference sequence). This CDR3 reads CASSLDGLNTGELFF. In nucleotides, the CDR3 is TGTGCCAGCAGCTTAGATGGACTTAACACCGGGGAGCTGTTTTTT.